This T cell receptor beta chain was found in a study of blood T cells in healthy people across ages. The study's findings and limits: Naive T cell percentage showed a strong correlation with the diversity of TCR beta. The CMV status of each donor remained undetermined, and this could have confounded shifts in expanded clonotypes. Both naive CD4+ cell counts and diversity were greater in long-lived donors than in aged donors.

Comment on this clonotype: Its antigen is still unknown.

Sample-barcoded 5' priming and a J-beta primer mix drove a second PCR of 7 to 11 cycles. Every single cDNA molecule received a tag from a template-switch adaptor with 12 random nucleotides. TCRdb reprocessed the 5' RACE reads with MiXCR, giving one entry per CDR3 protein. The sample shows about 1,000,000 distinct CDR3 sequences, roughly 45% of them seen only once. Germline V gives CDR1 SGHTA, CDR2 FQGTGA. The V gene end was trimmed by 5 bases and the J gene end by 7 bases; junction bases not matched to a gene: 7. The CDR3 spans 14 residues. The sequenced sample consisted of blood. This receptor was taken from a woman between 55 and 75 years old in good health. The rearrangement joins TRBV7-3 to TRBJ2-7, with 11 bases that match TRBD1. The CDR3 protein is CASSTDRGRGEQYF. The CDR3 DNA follows: TGTGCCAGCAGCACGGACAGGGGGCGTGGTGAGCAGTACTTC.